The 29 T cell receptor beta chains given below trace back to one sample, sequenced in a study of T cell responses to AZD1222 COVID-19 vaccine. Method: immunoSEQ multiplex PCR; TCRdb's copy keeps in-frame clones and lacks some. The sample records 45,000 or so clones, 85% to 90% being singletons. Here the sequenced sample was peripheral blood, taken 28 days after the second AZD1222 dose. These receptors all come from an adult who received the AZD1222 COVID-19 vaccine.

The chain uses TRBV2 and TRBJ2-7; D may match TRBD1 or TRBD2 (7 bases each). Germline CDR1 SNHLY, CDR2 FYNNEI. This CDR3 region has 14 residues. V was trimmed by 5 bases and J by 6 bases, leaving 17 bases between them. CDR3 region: CASSSQGEGIEQYF. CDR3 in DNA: TGTGCCAGCAGTAGCCAGGGGGAGGGGATCGAGCAGTACTTC. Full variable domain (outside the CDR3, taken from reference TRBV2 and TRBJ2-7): EPEVTQTPSHQVTQMGQEVILRCVPISNHLYFYWYRQILGQKVEFLVSFYNNEISEKSEIFDDQFSVERPDGSNFTLKIRSTKLEDSAMYFCASSSQGEGIEQYFGPGTRLTVT.

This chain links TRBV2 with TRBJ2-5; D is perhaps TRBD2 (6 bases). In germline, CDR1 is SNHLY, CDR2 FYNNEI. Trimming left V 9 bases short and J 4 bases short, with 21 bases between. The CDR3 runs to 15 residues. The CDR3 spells CASGTAVFRGETQYF. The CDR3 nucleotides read TGTGCCAGTGGGACTGCAGTCTTTAGGGGAGAGACCCAGTACTTC.

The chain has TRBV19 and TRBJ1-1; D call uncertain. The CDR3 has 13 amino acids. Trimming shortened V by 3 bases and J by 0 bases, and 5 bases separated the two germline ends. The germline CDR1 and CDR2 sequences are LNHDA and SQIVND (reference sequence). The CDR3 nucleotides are TGTGCCAGTAGTATTTCCCTGAACACTGAAGCTTTCTTT. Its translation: CASSISLNTEAFF. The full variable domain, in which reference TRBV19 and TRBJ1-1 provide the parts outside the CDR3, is DGGITQSPKYLFRKEGQNVTLSCEQNLNHDAMYWYRQDPGQGLRLIYYSQIVNDFQKGDIAEGYSVSREKKESFPLTVTSAQKNPTAFYLCASSISLNTEAFFGQGTRLTVV.

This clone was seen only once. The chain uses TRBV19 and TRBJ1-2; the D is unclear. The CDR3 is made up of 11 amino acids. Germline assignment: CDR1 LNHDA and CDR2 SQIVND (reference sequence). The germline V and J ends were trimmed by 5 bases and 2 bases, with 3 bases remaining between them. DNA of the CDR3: TGTGCCAGTAGTTTAAACTATGGCTACACCTTC. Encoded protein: CASSLNYGYTF.

The CDR3 region is CASSSTGGNNEQFF. CDR3 bases: TGTGCCAGCTCATCCACCGGGGGGAACAATGAGCAGTTCTTC. This chain joins TRBV18 and TRBJ2-1, with 7 bases aligning to TRBD2. V was clipped by 5 bases and J by 5 bases; unmatched bases: 6. CDR1 KGHSH and CDR2 LQKENI come from the germline V gene. The CDR3 has 14 amino acids.

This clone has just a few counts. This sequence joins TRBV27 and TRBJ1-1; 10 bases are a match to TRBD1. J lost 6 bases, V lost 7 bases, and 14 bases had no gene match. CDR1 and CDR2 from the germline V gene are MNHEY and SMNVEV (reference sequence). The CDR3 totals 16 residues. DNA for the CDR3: TGTGCCAGCATCCCCGGGACAGGGGCGTATCTCTCTGAAGCTTTCTTT. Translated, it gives CASIPGTGAYLSEAFF.

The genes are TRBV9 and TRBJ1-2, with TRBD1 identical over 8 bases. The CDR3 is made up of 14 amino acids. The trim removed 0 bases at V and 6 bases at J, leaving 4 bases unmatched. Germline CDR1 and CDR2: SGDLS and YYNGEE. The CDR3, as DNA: TGTGCCAGCAGCGTAGTCCCAGGGGGCAATGGCTACACCTTC. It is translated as CASSVVPGGNGYTF.

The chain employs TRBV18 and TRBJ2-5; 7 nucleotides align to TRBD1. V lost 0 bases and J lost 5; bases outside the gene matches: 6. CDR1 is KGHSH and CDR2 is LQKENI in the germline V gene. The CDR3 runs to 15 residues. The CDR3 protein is CASSPPSGGRETQYF. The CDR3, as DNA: TGTGCCAGCTCACCACCTTCAGGGGGACGTGAGACCCAGTACTTC.

The CDR3 loop is CASRGRYPAQHF. In DNA form, the CDR3 reads TGTGCCAGTAGAGGCAGATACCCGGCCCAGCATTTT. The rearrangement uses TRBV19 and TRBJ1-5; D call uncertain. Germline loops: CDR1 LNHDA, CDR2 SQIVND (reference sequence). This CDR3 is 12 amino acids long. V shed 6 bases and J shed 11 bases, with 14 bases lying between them.

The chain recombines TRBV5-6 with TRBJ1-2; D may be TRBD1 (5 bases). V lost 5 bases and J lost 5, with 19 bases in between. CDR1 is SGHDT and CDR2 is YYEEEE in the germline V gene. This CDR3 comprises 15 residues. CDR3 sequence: CASRGRGSGRYGYTF. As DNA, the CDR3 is TGTGCCAGCAGGGGGCGGGGGTCAGGGCGATATGGCTACACCTTC.

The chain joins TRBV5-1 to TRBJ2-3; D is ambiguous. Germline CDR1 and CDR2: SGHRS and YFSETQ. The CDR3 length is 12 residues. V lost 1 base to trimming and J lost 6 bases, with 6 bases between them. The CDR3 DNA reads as TGCGCCAGCAGCTTGCTTGCTGATACGCAGTATTTT. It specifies CASSLLADTQYF.

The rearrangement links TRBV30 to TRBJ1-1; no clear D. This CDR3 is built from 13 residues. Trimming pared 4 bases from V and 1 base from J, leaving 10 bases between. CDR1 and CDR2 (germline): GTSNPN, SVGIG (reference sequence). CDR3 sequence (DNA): TGTGCCTGGACACGGCAAGGGAACACTGAAGCTTTCTTT. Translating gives CAWTRQGNTEAFF.

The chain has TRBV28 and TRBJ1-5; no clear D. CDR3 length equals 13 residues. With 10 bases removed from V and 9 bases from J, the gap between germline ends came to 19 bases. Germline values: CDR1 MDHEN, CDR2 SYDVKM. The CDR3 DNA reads TGTGCCACCTCACTAGGTCAATATCCGCCCCAGCATTTT. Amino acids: CATSLGQYPPQHF.

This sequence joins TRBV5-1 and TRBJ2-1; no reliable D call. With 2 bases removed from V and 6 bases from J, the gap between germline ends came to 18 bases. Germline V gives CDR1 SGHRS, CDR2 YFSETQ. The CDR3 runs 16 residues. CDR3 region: CASSLIQQRGSNEQFF. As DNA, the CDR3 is TGCGCCAGCAGCTTAATCCAGCAACGAGGCAGCAATGAGCAGTTCTTC.

CDR3 region: CASSPPHREGIEQFF. CDR3 nucleotide sequence: TGTGCCAGCTCACCACCGCACCGCGAGGGGATTGAGCAGTTCTTC. The rearrangement uses TRBV18 and TRBJ2-1, with D perhaps being TRBD1 or TRBD2 (5 bases each). This CDR3 spans 15 amino acids. V gave up 0 bases and J gave up 9 bases, with 15 bases separating them. Germline lookup yields CDR1 KGHSH and CDR2 LQKENI.

The chain's CDR3 is CASSFTRSWDTEAFF. The CDR3 coding sequence is TGTGCCAGCAGCTTCACGAGATCCTGGGACACTGAAGCTTTCTTT. The V and J genes are TRBV7-9 and TRBJ1-1; D call uncertain. V lost 3 bases and J lost 3, with 14 bases in between. The CDR3 is 15 residues long. CDR1 is SEHNR and CDR2 is FQNEAQ in the germline V gene (reference sequence).

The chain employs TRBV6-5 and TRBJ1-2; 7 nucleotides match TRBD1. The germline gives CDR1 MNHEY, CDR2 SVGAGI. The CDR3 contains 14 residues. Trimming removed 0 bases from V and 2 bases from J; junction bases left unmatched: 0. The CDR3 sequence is CASSYSRGNYGYTF. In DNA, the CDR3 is TGTGCCAGCAGTTACTCCAGGGGGAACTATGGCTACACCTTC.

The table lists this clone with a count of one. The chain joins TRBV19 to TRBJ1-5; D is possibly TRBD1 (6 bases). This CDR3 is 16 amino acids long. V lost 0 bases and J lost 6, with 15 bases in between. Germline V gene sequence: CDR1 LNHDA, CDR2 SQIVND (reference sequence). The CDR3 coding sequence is TGTGCCAGTAGTATAGATCTAGGGGGGGGTACTCAGCCCCAGCATTTT. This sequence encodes CASSIDLGGGTQPQHF.

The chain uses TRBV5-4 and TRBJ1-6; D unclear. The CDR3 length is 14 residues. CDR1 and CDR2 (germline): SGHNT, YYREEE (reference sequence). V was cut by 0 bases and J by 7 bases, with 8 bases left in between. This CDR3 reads CASSLVSPNSPLHF. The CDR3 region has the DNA TGTGCCAGCAGCTTGGTTTCCCCGAATTCACCCCTCCACTTT.

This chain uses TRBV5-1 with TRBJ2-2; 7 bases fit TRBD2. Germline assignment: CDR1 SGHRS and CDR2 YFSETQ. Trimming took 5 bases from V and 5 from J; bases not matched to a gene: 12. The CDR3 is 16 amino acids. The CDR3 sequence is CASRVWRESRTGELFF. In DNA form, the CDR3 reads TGCGCCAGCAGAGTTTGGCGGGAGAGTCGGACCGGGGAGCTGTTTTTT.

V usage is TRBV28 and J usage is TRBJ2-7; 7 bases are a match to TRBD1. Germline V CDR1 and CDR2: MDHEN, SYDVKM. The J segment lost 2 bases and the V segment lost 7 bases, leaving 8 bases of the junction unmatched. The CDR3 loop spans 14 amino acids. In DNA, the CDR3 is TGTGCCAGCACCCGCCCGGGACAGACCTACGAGCAGTACTTC. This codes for CASTRPGQTYEQYF. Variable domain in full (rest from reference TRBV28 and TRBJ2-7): DVKVTQSSRYLVKRTGEKVFLECVQDMDHENMFWYRQDPGLGLRLIYFSYDVKMKEKGDIPEGYSVSREKKERFSLILESASTNQTSMYLCASTRPGQTYEQYFGPGTRLTVT.

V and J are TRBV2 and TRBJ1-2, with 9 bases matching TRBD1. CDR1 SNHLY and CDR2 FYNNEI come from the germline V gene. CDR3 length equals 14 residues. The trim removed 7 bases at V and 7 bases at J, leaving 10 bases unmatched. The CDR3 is CASILQGASGGYTF. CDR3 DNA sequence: TGTGCCAGCATTCTACAGGGGGCTAGTGGTGGCTACACCTTC.

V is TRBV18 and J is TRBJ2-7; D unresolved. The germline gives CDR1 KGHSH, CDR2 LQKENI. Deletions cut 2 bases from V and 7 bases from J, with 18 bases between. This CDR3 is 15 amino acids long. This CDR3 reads CASSPFNTPVLEQYF. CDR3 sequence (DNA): TGTGCCAGCTCACCATTTAACACTCCTGTATTAGAGCAGTACTTC.

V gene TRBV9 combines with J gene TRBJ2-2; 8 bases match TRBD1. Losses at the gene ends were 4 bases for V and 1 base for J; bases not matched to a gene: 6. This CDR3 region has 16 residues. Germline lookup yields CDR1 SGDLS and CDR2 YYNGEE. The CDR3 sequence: CASSPSGTGNTGELFF. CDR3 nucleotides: TGTGCCAGCAGCCCCTCCGGGACAGGGAACACCGGGGAGCTGTTTTTT.

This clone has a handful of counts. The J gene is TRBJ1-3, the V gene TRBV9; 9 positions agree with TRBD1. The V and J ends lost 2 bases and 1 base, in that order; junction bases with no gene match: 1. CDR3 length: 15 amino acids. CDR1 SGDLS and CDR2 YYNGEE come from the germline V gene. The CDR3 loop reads CASSVGTGSGNTIYF. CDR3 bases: TGTGCCAGCAGCGTGGGGACAGGGTCTGGAAACACCATATATTTT. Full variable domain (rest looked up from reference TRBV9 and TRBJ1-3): DSGVTQTPKHLITATGQRVTLRCSPRSGDLSVYWYQQSLDQGLQFLIQYYNGEERAKGNILERFSAQQFPDLHSELNLSSLELGDSALYFCASSVGTGSGNTIYFGEGSWLTVV.

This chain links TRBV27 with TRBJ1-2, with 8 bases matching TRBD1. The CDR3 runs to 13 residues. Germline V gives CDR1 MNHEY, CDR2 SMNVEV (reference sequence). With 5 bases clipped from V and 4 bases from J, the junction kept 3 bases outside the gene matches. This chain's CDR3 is CASSAQGAYGYTF. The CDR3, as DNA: TGTGCCAGCAGTGCCCAGGGGGCCTATGGCTACACCTTC.

The CDR3 sequence is CASSFPGQGNYEQYF. In DNA form, the CDR3 reads TGTGCCAGCAGTTTCCCGGGACAGGGTAACTACGAGCAGTACTTC. V usage is TRBV6-5 and J usage is TRBJ2-7; 9 bases fit TRBD1. CDR1 is MNHEY, CDR2 SVGAGI, per germline. V gave up 4 bases and J gave up 3 bases; unmatched junction bases: 7. CDR3 length: 15 amino acids.

CDR3 amino acids: CASSLDVGQGSYEQYF. CDR3 in DNA: TGCGCCAGCAGCTTGGACGTCGGCCAGGGCTCCTACGAGCAGTACTTC. This chain uses TRBV5-1 with TRBJ2-7; a weak D match, TRBD1 (5 bases). Germline lookup yields CDR1 SGHRS and CDR2 YFSETQ. Trimming took off 0 bases at V and 0 bases at J, with 13 bases between the two ends. The CDR3 is 16 residues long.

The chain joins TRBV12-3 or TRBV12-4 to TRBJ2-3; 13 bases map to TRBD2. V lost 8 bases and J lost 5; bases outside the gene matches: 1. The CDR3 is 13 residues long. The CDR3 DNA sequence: TGTGCCAGCGGACTAGCGGGAGTAGATACGCAGTATTTT. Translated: CASGLAGVDTQYF.